This TCR beta chain is drawn from a study of blood T cell repertoires in COVID-19. Across the study: Acute and convalescent COVID-19 specimens originated in the United States, Italy and Spain.

This clone was detected only a few times. The table came from immunoSEQ multiplex PCR; TCRdb's copy has only in-frame clones and leaves some out. The sample includes more than 300,000 clones, roughly 87% of them seen just once. Two consecutive negative NP/OP PCR tests, clearance, or resolved symptoms defined Cohort 3 recovery. Trimming stripped 1 base from V and 7 bases from J, with 9 bases between. The germline CDR1 and CDR2 sequences are SGDLS and YYNGEE. CDR3 length: 14 residues. V usage is TRBV9 and J usage is TRBJ1-6; weak D call: TRBD1 (6 bases). This clonotype was sampled from a woman in her twenties or thirties who had recovered from COVID-19. Sample: PBMCs or T cells enriched from blood (not recorded which). The CDR3 region is CASSVTQGNSPLHF. The DNA for the CDR3 is TGTGCCAGCAGCGTAACCCAGGGGAATTCACCCCTCCACTTT.